These T cell receptor beta chains were read from a single sample in a study of T-cell reconstitution after alpha-beta-depleted transplantation in children. MiXCR was run by TCRdb on the PCR reads, yielding one entry per CDR3 protein. The table has about 830,000 distinct CDR3 sequences, roughly 15% seen once. This specimen was PBMCs, mostly from graft donor cells, taken 360 days after TCRalphabeta/CD19-depleted stem cell transplant. The receptors were gathered from a male patient younger than 18 who had a stem cell transplant for acute lymphoblastic leukemia, so the T cells may come from the graft donor. Both conserved end residues are part of each CDR3. The D gene is left open where the match is weak. Clone size is not always given. Where it is, it says once, few, many or a class for expanded clones.

abundance,j_gene,v_gene,d_gene,CDR3nt,CDR3aa
many,TRBJ2-1,TRBV5-1,.,TGCGCCAGCAGCTTGGGTTCCTGGAGCTCCTACAATGAGCAGTTCTTC,CASSLGSWSSYNEQFF
.,TRBJ1-1,TRBV25-1,TRBD1,TGTGCCAGCAGAAGACAGGGAATACAAAACACTGAAGCTTTCTTT,CASRRQGIQNTEAFF
few,TRBJ1-3,TRBV10-3,.,TGTGCCATCAGTGAGCCGGAAAACACCATATATTTT,CAISEPENTIYF
many,TRBJ2-1,TRBV18,.,TGTGCCAGCTCACGGCAGGAGGGGATCAATGAGCAGTTCTTC,CASSRQEGINEQFF
.,TRBJ1-5,TRBV10-3,.,TGTGCCATCAGTGAGCTTCCCGGTCAGCCCCAGCATTTT,CAISELPGQPQHF
many,TRBJ2-7,TRBV5-1,.,TGCGCCAGCAGCTTGGTAGACGGAGGAGGGCCCTACGAGCAGTACTTC,CASSLVDGGGPYEQYF
few,TRBJ2-5,TRBV7-8,.,TGTGCCAGCAGTTTATCCCTAGCTTTGGAGACCCAGTACTTC,CASSLSLALETQYF
few,TRBJ2-1,TRBV18,TRBD1,TGTGCCAGCTCACCGGGACAGGTGCAATATGAGCAGTTCTTC,CASSPGQVQYEQFF
.,TRBJ1-1,TRBV6-5,.,TGTGCCAGCAGTTGGGGGGCAGGGACTGAAGCTTTCTTT,CASSWGAGTEAFF
many,TRBJ2-5,TRBV5-6,.,TGTGCCAGCAGCTTAAGAGCGGGAGAGACCCAGTACTTC,CASSLRAGETQYF
many,TRBJ1-1,TRBV21-1,.,TGTGCCAGCAGCAATGGGCAAAGAGCTGAAGGCACTGAAGCTTTCTTT,CASSNGQRAEGTEAFF
few,TRBJ2-7,TRBV27,.,TGTGCCAGCAGCCGGACAGCTCACGAGCAGTACTTC,CASSRTAHEQYF
.,TRBJ2-7,TRBV20-1,.,TGCAGTGCTTTTACACCCCGATCGATCAGCGAGCAGTACTTC,CSAFTPRSISEQYF
.,TRBJ2-3,TRBV24-1,.,TGTGCCACCAGTGATCACTCCAGGGGCACAGATACGCAGTATTTT,CATSDHSRGTDTQYF
few,TRBJ2-2,TRBV4-1,.,TGCGCCAGTAAGGATGACACCGGGGAGCTGTTTTTT,CASKDDTGELFF
many,TRBJ2-1,TRBV9,.,TGTGCCAGCAGCGTAGTTCCAGCGGGTAGCTCCTACAATGAGCAGTTCTTC,CASSVVPAGSSYNEQFF
.,TRBJ2-1,TRBV5-1,TRBD2,TGCGCCAGCAGCCCCGGGACTAGCGGGATCCCCCACTACTCCTACAATGAGCAGTTCTTC,CASSPGTSGIPHYSYNEQFF
many,TRBJ2-1,TRBV2,TRBD2,TGTGCCAGCAGATTTAGCGGGGGCGTGTACAATGAGCAGTTCTTC,CASRFSGGVYNEQFF
.,TRBJ1-2,TRBV24-1,.,TGTGCCACCAGTGAGGCAGGGAATGGCTACACCTTC,CATSEAGNGYTF
.,TRBJ2-3,TRBV10-1,TRBD2,TGCGCCAGCAGTGAGAGGCGAACTAGGACTAGCGGGAGAAGCACAGATACGCAGTATTTT,CASSERRTRTSGRSTDTQYF
.,TRBJ2-7,TRBV19,TRBD1,TGTGCCAGTAGTGTGGGACAGGGCAACTACTACGAGCAGTACTTC,CASSVGQGNYYEQYF
.,TRBJ1-1,TRBV12-3/TRBV12-4,.,TGTGCCAGCAGTAAAAGGGCGAACACTGAAGCTTTCTTT,CASSKRANTEAFF
few,TRBJ2-7,TRBV9,TRBD2,TGTGCCAGCAGCGTGGGGACTAGCCGCCCCTACGAGCAGTACTTC,CASSVGTSRPYEQYF
.,TRBJ1-1,TRBV5-1,TRBD1,TGCGCCAGCAGCTGGACAGGGCAGGGAGAAGCTTTCTTT,CASSWTGQGEAFF
few,TRBJ2-5,TRBV4-1,TRBD1,TGCGCCAGCAGTTTCGGGACAGGGGGCCGGGAGACCCAGTACTTC,CASSFGTGGRETQYF
.,TRBJ2-1,TRBV9,TRBD2,TGTGCCAGCAGCGTCACCCTAGGACTAGCGAATGAGCAGTTCTTC,CASSVTLGLANEQFF
few,TRBJ1-3,TRBV20-1,.,TGCAGTGCTCCAGTGGATGCGGGAAACACCATATATTTT,CSAPVDAGNTIYF
few,TRBJ2-2,TRBV20-1,.,TGCAGTGCTAGAGGCTTTGCGGAACAGGGAGTTTCTATGGGGGAGCTGTTTTTT,CSARGFAEQGVSMGELFF
few,TRBJ2-5,TRBV20-1,TRBD1,TGCAGTGCCTCTGGACAGGTTCAAGAGACCCAGTACTTC,CSASGQVQETQYF
.,TRBJ2-7,TRBV24-1,.,TGTGCCACCAGTGCGTCAGGGAATCGGGTCGAGCAGTACTTC,CATSASGNRVEQYF
few,TRBJ2-1,TRBV7-2,.,TGTGCCAGCAGCTTAGGCCTCCTACAAAGCGAGGAGCAGTTCTTC,CASSLGLLQSEEQFF
.,TRBJ2-7,TRBV20-1,.,TGCAGTGCCGGACTGGATTCCTACGAGCAGTACTTC,CSAGLDSYEQYF
many,TRBJ2-5,TRBV10-3,TRBD1,TGTGCCATCAATCAGGGGGCTATGGGAGAGACCCAGTACTTC,CAINQGAMGETQYF